This T cell receptor beta chain came from a study of siplizumab effects on memory and regulatory T cells. Germline V gene sequence: CDR1 SGHVS, CDR2 FQNEAQ. Trimming took 0 bases from V and 6 from J; bases not matched to a gene: 4. This CDR3 region has 15 residues. Some 9.4 x 10^4 TCR templates per sample were sequenced. Sequencing used immunoSEQ multiplex PCR; TCRdb keeps in-frame clones, though not all of them. The sample lists more than 95,000 clones; 93% were seen once. With regard to this clone: Antigen specificity is unknown.

Notes on the study in general: About 80-96% of proliferating CD4+ or CD8+ clones had no assignable naive or memory phenotype. Among mappable alloreactive CD4+ clones, the Treg-derived fraction averaged approximately 75% with siplizumab versus approximately 26% in controls.

The gene calls are TRBV7-8 and TRBJ2-2; 7 bases line up with TRBD1. The sequenced sample was Tregs sorted from blood. This sequence was found in a human donor in good health. CDR3 residues: CASSLAYRGAGELFF. CDR3 coding DNA: TGTGCCAGCAGCTTAGCGTACAGGGGAGCCGGGGAGCTGTTTTTT.